Given below is one T cell receptor (beta chain) in context. What it binds is unknown. The germline V and J ends were trimmed by 2 bases and 2 bases, with 9 bases remaining between them. This CDR3 spans 15 amino acids. Germline CDR1 reads MDHEN; CDR2 reads SYDVKM. The PCR employed 60 Vbeta primers together with 13 Jbeta primers. The table came from immunoSEQ multiplex PCR; TCRdb's copy has only in-frame clones and leaves some out. The repertoire consists of some 180,000 clones, with roughly 77% occurring once and the leading ten covering about 2.5%. The entry originates in a study of cytomegalovirus exposure and HLA in healthy donors. Overall study findings and caveats: Segments of the TCR beta V type were, in most cases, productive about 87% or about 30% of the time in an earlier analysis. V- and J-gene trimming of TCR beta was linked (in a later analysis) to a missense DCLRE1C variant.

The receptor was isolated from a woman in her 30s in good health and CMV-seropositive. This sequence joins TRBV28 and TRBJ1-4, with D hard to call. The sequenced sample was PBMCs. This CDR3 reads CASSLAPGTNEKLFF. CDR3 bases: TGTGCCAGCAGTTTAGCTCCGGGGACTAATGAAAAACTGTTTTTT.